The TCR beta chain under discussion was sequenced for a study of T cell changes during pregnancy in multiple sclerosis. Assay used: immunoSEQ multiplex PCR; TCRdb lists only in-frame clones, some missing. The sample includes roughly 70,000 clones, less than 90% of them seen just once. Specimen: peripheral blood, collected before pregnancy. The sequence was collected from a female donor with multiple sclerosis, enrolled in a pregnancy study.

For the CDR3, the DNA is TGTGCCAGCAGCCCCCTCATCGGGGCCTACAATGAGCAGTTCTTC. Residues: CASSPLIGAYNEQFF. The chain is built from TRBV27 and TRBJ2-1; maybe TRBD2 (5 bases). Trimming cost V 6 bases and J 2 bases, with 14 bases left between them. Per the germline V gene, CDR1 is MNHEY and CDR2 is SMNVEV (reference sequence). The CDR3 totals 15 residues.